This TCR beta chain was observed in a study of cytomegalovirus exposure and HLA in healthy donors. General study results and limits: In a later analysis, at a false discovery rate of 0.05, 16,951 TCR beta sequences matched HLA alleles. According to the study, 150 to 200 TCR beta chains were cytomegalovirus-associated.

V was clipped by 3 bases and J by 5 bases, with 16 bases between them. From germline, CDR1 is LGHNA and CDR2 YNFKEQ. The CDR3 is 15 amino acids. The PCR used 60 Vbeta and 13 Jbeta primers. Assay used: immunoSEQ multiplex PCR; TCRdb lists only in-frame clones, some missing. The sample consists of approximately 150,000 clones, roughly 62% of them appearing once. Concerning this clone: The antigen is undetermined.

This TCR derives from a man aged 55 to 70 in good health and CMV-seronegative. Sequencing was done on a sample of PBMCs. V and J are TRBV4-2 and TRBJ1-2, with TRBD1 as a possible D gene (6 bases). CDR3 sequence: CASSQPDRDLYGYTF. CDR3 nucleotides: TGTGCCAGCAGCCAGCCGGACAGAGATCTATATGGCTACACCTTC.